Presented here are 21 T cell receptor beta chains from one specimen sequenced in a study of blood T cells in healthy people across ages. PCR was performed a second time for 7 to 11 cycles using a sample-barcoded 5' primer and a J-beta primer mix. TCRdb reprocessed the 5' RACE reads via MiXCR and lists one record per CDR3 protein. The sample lists roughly 1.7 million distinct CDR3 sequences; around 35% were seen once. The material sequenced was blood. These receptors all come from a woman aged 25 to 39 in good health.

The CDR3 DNA follows: TGTGCCAGCAGTGTTCGTCTCGACGGAGAGACCCAGTACTTC. Translating it yields CASSVRLDGETQYF. This rearrangement joins TRBV2 to TRBJ2-5, with D unresolved. The CDR3 length is 14 residues. Trimming removed 4 bases at V and 4 bases at J, with 13 bases between. CDR1 and CDR2 (germline): SNHLY, FYNNEI. Using reference TRBV2 and TRBJ2-5 for the parts outside the CDR3, the full variable domain is EPEVTQTPSHQVTQMGQEVILRCVPISNHLYFYWYRQILGQKVEFLVSFYNNEISEKSEIFDDQFSVERPDGSNFTLKIRSTKLEDSAMYFCASSVRLDGETQYFGPGTRLLVL.

In this sample, this clonotype turned up a few times. This sequence joins TRBV2 and TRBJ1-6; TRBD1 matches 9 bases. CDR1 is SNHLY, CDR2 FYNNEI, per germline. The V segment lost 8 bases and the J segment 7 bases; nucleotides outside the gene matches: 3. The length of the CDR3 is 13 residues. This CDR3 is CASGTGWNSPLHF. The CDR3 nucleotides are TGTGCCAGCGGGACAGGGTGGAATTCACCCCTCCACTTT. Filled out from reference TRBV2 and TRBJ1-6, the complete variable domain reads EPEVTQTPSHQVTQMGQEVILRCVPISNHLYFYWYRQILGQKVEFLVSFYNNEISEKSEIFDDQFSVERPDGSNFTLKIRSTKLEDSAMYFCASGTGWNSPLHFGNGTRLTVT.

As regards this clonotype: One end of the junction does not line up with germline, which may come from a read error. The CDR3 sequence: CAGSLVEGEQYF. DNA of the CDR3: TGCGCCGGCAGCTTGGTAGAGGGGGAGCAGTACTTC. The rearrangement uses TRBV5-1 and TRBJ2-5; D is perhaps TRBD1 (6 bases). Germline lookup yields CDR1 SGHRS and CDR2 YFSETQ. This CDR3 spans 12 amino acids.

This chain connects TRBV20-1 to TRBJ2-3, with D possibly being TRBD2 (6 bases). V was clipped by 2 bases and J by 2 bases, with 11 bases between them. Germline V CDR1 and CDR2: DFQATT, SNEGSKA (reference sequence). The CDR3 spans 14 residues. CDR3 loop: CSARNGLNTDTQYF. For the CDR3, the DNA is TGCAGTGCTAGAAACGGACTAAACACAGATACGCAGTATTTT.

On this clonotype: This may come from a read error, since a much larger clone is one base off. This rearrangement joins TRBV6-6 to TRBJ2-7, with unresolved D. The DNA end is more similar to TRBJ2-5, so the J call may be wrong. Germline assignment: CDR1 MNHNY and CDR2 SVGAGI (reference sequence). CDR3 length equals 14 residues. The DNA of the CDR3 is TGTGCCAGCAGTTACTCGGCCCCGCAGGAGACCCAGTACTTC. Its protein is CASSYSAPQETQYF.

This chain connects TRBV3-1 to TRBJ2-3, with 10 bases lining up with TRBD2. CDR1 and CDR2 from the germline V gene are LGHDT and YNNKEL (reference sequence). Losses at the gene ends were 5 bases for V and 2 bases for J; bases not matched to a gene: 10. The CDR3 covers 17 residues. The CDR3 DNA reads as TGTGCCAGCAGCGTAGCGGGAAGCGGGGGGGCCACAGATACGCAGTATTTT. Its translation: CASSVAGSGGATDTQYF.

With regard to this clonotype: This sequence may be a read error, since a much larger clone differs from it by one base. The J gene is TRBJ2-7, the V gene TRBV10-3; the match to TRBD1 covers 8 bases. J gave up 2 bases and V 10 bases, and 4 bases lay outside the gene matches. The CDR3 runs to 12 residues. The germline V gene encodes CDR1 ENHRY and CDR2 SYGVKD. CDR3 DNA: TGTGCCACCGCGACAGGGGCCTACGAGCAGTACTTC. This gives the protein CATATGAYEQYF.

This clonotype was recorded a few times. The chain is built from TRBV12-3 or TRBV12-4 and TRBJ1-2; D is undetermined. Trimming removed 3 bases at V and 6 bases at J, with 8 bases between. The CDR3 contains 12 residues. CDR3 sequence reads: CASSLGSNGYTF. CDR3 coding DNA: TGTGCCAGCAGTTTGGGCAGCAATGGCTACACCTTC.

CDR3 DNA sequence: TGTGCCAGCAGCCCCCGCGCGGTTGCCAGCACAGATACGCAGTATTTT. Its protein is CASSPRAVASTDTQYF. The gene calls are TRBV7-8 and TRBJ2-3; no firm D call. Germline V lookup: CDR1 SGHVS, CDR2 FQNEAQ. The CDR3 runs 16 residues. V dropped 5 bases and J dropped 0 bases, with 15 bases sitting between them.

J is TRBJ2-7 and V is TRBV12-3 or TRBV12-4; D is perhaps TRBD1 or TRBD2 (5 bases each). CDR3 size: 14 residues. V was shortened by 5 bases and J by 7 bases, with 18 bases between the two germline ends. CDR3 bases: TGTGCCAGCAGTACGGGGCGGTTTCAGAGAGAGCAGTACTTC. As protein: CASSTGRFQREQYF.

This clonotype has more than one count but fewer than ten. This sequence joins TRBV30 and TRBJ1-5, with D maybe TRBD1 (6 bases). Trimming pared 2 bases from V and 5 bases from J, leaving 16 bases between. The CDR3 has 15 amino acids. CDR1 is GTSNPN, CDR2 SVGIG, per germline (reference sequence). For the CDR3, the DNA is TGTGCCTGGAGTCTAGGGGGGTCCGGGTATCAGCCCCAGCATTTT. Its protein is CAWSLGGSGYQPQHF.

The table lists this clonotype with many counts. This chain links TRBV10-3 with TRBJ2-1; either TRBD1 or TRBD2 may fit D (5 bases each). The ends were cut back, 2 bases at V and 8 bases at J, with 19 bases in the middle. The CDR3 is 16 residues long. Looked up from germline, CDR1 is ENHRY and CDR2 is SYGVKD. CDR3 residues: CAISEDGTPRGDEQFF. The CDR3 DNA is TGTGCCATCAGTGAGGATGGGACCCCCCGAGGGGATGAGCAGTTCTTC.

The V call is TRBV9, the J call TRBJ2-1, with TRBD1 matching over 9 bases. Germline loops: CDR1 SGDLS, CDR2 YYNGEE. J gave up 5 bases and V 0 bases, and 3 bases lay outside the gene matches. The CDR3 runs to 15 residues. This CDR3 is CASSVGTGANNEQFF. DNA for the CDR3: TGTGCCAGCAGCGTAGGGACAGGGGCGAACAATGAGCAGTTCTTC. The full variable domain, with the rest looked up from reference TRBV9 and TRBJ2-1, is DSGVTQTPKHLITATGQRVTLRCSPRSGDLSVYWYQQSLDQGLQFLIQYYNGEERAKGNILERFSAQQFPDLHSELNLSSLELGDSALYFCASSVGTGANNEQFFGPGTRLTVL.

The chain couples TRBV7-9 to TRBJ2-1, with 10 bases fitting TRBD2. Trimming cost V 5 bases and J 5 bases; bases outside gene matches: 15. Looked up from germline, CDR1 is SEHNR and CDR2 is FQNEAQ (reference sequence). This CDR3 is 18 amino acids long. This CDR3 reads CASSPTARLAGLNNEQFF. The CDR3 nucleotides read TGTGCCAGCAGCCCCACCGCTCGACTAGCGGGCCTAAACAATGAGCAGTTCTTC.

The chain carries TRBV27 and TRBJ2-1; 8 nucleotides agree with TRBD1. Germline-derived CDR1 and CDR2 are MNHEY and SMNVEV (reference sequence). V lost 7 bases, J lost 2 bases, and 7 bases stayed unmatched. The CDR3 runs 15 residues. The CDR3 reads CASKPGGQTYNEQFF. The CDR3 DNA reads TGTGCCAGCAAGCCAGGGGGCCAAACCTACAATGAGCAGTTCTTC.

A few counts support this clonotype. V usage is TRBV4-1 and J usage is TRBJ2-3; D might be TRBD1 (6 bases). Germline values: CDR1 MGHRA, CDR2 YSYEKL. The germline V and J ends were trimmed by 1 base and 5 bases, with 16 bases remaining between them. The CDR3 is 16 residues long. CDR3 in amino acids: CASSQAPGVVQDTQYF. The CDR3 DNA sequence: TGCGCCAGCAGCCAAGCCCCAGGGGTGGTACAAGATACGCAGTATTTT.

The chain employs TRBV28 and TRBJ1-1, with D uncertain. This CDR3 has 16 residues. Per germline, CDR1 MDHEN and CDR2 SYDVKM. The ends were cut back, 8 bases at V and 0 bases at J, with 19 bases in the middle. CDR3 loop: CASVPTAYLMNTEAFF. CDR3 in DNA: TGTGCCAGCGTACCAACAGCGTACCTCATGAACACTGAAGCTTTCTTT.

This clonotype was picked up a small number of times. V gene TRBV5-1 combines with J gene TRBJ1-1; D is unresolved. The V gene's germline CDR1 is SGHRS and CDR2 YFSETQ. The CDR3 has 12 residues. Trimming took 10 bases from V and 1 from J, leaving 11 bases between them. The CDR3: CAPNPENTEAFF. CDR3 nucleotides: TGCGCCCCTAACCCGGAGAACACTGAAGCTTTCTTT.

This clonotype has more than one count but fewer than ten. The chain has TRBV20-1 and TRBJ2-1, with D perhaps matching TRBD2 (6 bases). Germline loops: CDR1 DFQATT, CDR2 SNEGSKA (reference sequence). Between the trimmed V and J ends, which lost 6 bases and 10 bases, there was a span of 19 bases. The CDR3 spans 13 residues. For the CDR3, the DNA is TGCAGTGCCCGGGGGTGGGGGAGTGAAGAGCAGTTCTTC. Protein: CSARGWGSEEQFF.

This clonotype appeared a few times. The chain uses TRBV5-1 and TRBJ2-1, with 10 bases matching TRBD2. V shed 3 bases and J 0 bases; nucleotides not matched to a gene: 12. Germline V gene data show CDR1 as SGHRS and CDR2 as YFSETQ. CDR3 length: 19 residues. CDR3 bases: TGCGCCAGCAGCTCAATCGGACTAGCGGTACAGAGCTCCTACAATGAGCAGTTCTTC. This sequence encodes CASSSIGLAVQSSYNEQFF.

This clonotype was detected a few times. J is TRBJ2-5 and V is TRBV12-3 or TRBV12-4, with D unresolved. V was clipped by 7 bases and J by 2 bases, with 11 bases between them. This CDR3 is 13 amino acids long. CDR3 sequence reads: CASTWWGQETQYF. DNA of the CDR3: TGTGCCAGCACCTGGTGGGGACAAGAGACCCAGTACTTC.